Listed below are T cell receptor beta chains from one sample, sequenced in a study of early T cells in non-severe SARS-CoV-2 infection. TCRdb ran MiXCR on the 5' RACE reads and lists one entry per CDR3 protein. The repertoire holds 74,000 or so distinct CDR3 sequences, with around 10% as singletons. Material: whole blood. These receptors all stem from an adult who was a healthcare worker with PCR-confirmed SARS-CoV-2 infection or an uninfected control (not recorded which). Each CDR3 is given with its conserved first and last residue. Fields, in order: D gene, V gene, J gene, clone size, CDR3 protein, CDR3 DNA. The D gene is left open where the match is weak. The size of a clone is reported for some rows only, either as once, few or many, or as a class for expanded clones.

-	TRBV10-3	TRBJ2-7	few	CAISESTGTTYEQYF	TGTGCCATCAGTGAGTCGACAGGGACTACCTACGAGCAGTACTTC
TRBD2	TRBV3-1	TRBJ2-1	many	CASSQYSGSVSYNEQFF	TGTGCCAGCAGCCAATATAGCGGGAGTGTCTCCTACAATGAGCAGTTCTTC
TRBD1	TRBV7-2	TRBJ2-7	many	CASSPGQAIYEQYF	TGTGCCAGCAGCCCGGGACAGGCAATCTACGAGCAGTACTTC
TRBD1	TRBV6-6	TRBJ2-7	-	CASSLPPGQSYEQYF	TGTGCCAGCAGCCTACCACCGGGACAGAGTTACGAGCAGTACTTC
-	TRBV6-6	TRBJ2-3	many	CASRPRGSTDTQYF	TGTGCCAGCAGACCCCGCGGGAGCACAGATACGCAGTATTTT
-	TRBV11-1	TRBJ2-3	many	CASSGQEMSDTQYF	TGTGCCAGCAGCGGTCAGGAAATGTCCGATACGCAGTATTTT
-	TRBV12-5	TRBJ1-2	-	CASGQDGIYGYTF	TGTGCTAGTGGCCAGGACGGAATATATGGCTACACCTTC
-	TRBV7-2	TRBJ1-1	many	CASSFGQTGTEAFF	TGTGCCAGCAGCTTTGGACAGACAGGTACCGAAGCTTTCTTT
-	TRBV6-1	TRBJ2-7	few	CASSEAQVSYEQYF	TGTGCCAGCAGTGAAGCACAGGTCTCCTACGAGCAGTACTTC
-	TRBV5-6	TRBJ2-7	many	CASSYEGSGEQYF	TGTGCCAGCAGCTATGAAGGGTCGGGGGAGCAGTACTTC
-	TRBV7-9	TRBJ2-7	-	CASNLASVTSRAEQYF	TGTGCCAGCAACTTAGCGAGCGTCACTTCAAGGGCCGAGCAGTACTTC
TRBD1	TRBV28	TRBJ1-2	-	CASSPRQGGGYTF	TGTGCCAGCAGTCCCAGACAGGGAGGTGGCTACACCTTC
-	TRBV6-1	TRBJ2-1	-	CASGISYNEQFF	TGTGCCAGCGGTATTAGCTACAATGAGCAGTTCTTC